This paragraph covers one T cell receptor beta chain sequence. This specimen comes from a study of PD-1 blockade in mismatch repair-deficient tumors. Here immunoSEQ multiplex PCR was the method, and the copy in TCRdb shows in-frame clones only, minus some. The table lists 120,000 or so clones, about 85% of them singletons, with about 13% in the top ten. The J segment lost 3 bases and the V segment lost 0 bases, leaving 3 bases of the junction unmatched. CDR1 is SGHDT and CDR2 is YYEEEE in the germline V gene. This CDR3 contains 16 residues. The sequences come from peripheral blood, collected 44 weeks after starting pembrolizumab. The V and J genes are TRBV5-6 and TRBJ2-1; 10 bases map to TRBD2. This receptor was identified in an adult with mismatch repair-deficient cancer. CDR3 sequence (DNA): TGTGCCAGCAGCTTGGATGGACTAGCGGTCTACAATGAGCAGTTCTTC. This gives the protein CASSLDGLAVYNEQFF.